This record looks at one T cell receptor beta chain sequence and its context. This clonotype was found many times. No cognate antigen has been identified for it. Base qualities are not recorded, but no much larger clone differs from it by a single base. The sample is drawn from a study of T cells after yellow fever vaccination (dated by TCRdb to between 2017 and 2020). Describing the broader study: The SMART-Seq v4 Ultra Low Input RNA kit was used to prepare libraries from fractions with low cell numbers. Blood was drawn at multiple timepoints before and after primary and secondary immunization, with bulk PBMC replicates and cell subsets isolated. Bulk TCR alpha and beta repertoires were sequenced longitudinally to track T-cell clones before and after primary and booster YFV17D yellow fever vaccination. Two healthy male donors, one aged 18 to 30 and one aged 30 to 40 years, made up the cohort. Findings and caveats that apply to the study as a whole: After the booster, most clones that had expanded after primary vaccination were detected again (around 97% of CD4 and 88% of CD8), suggesting broad maintenance of memory. The secondary T-cell response was weaker than the primary response but faster, peaking on day 5 instead of day 15. Because abundant contaminating clonotypes from the bulk population could be contained in FACS-sorted repertoires, computational filtering was required. A small fraction of clonotypes showed up in both the CD4 and CD8 compartments, probably as a result of convergent recombination. The study included only a couple of donors, which limits how far the findings can be generalized.

Read against the paper, the sample's treatment or condition label means: live attenuated yellow fever vaccine strain. A standard Ficoll-Paque protocol was used to isolate PBMCs from peripheral blood. Dynabeads CD4 and CD8 positive selection kits were used to isolate the CD4 and CD8 T-cell fractions. TriZol was used to extract RNA from bulk PBMCs, from CD4 and CD8 fractions, and from dextramer-positive and dextramer-negative fractions. The CDR3 starts with the cysteine, ends with the phenylalanine, and has 11 residues. The DNA shown is the 33-base CDR3, in frame from base 1. The junction shows trimming of 7 bases on V and 6 bases on J, plus 8 bases between the germline ends. TCR cDNA was made using 5'RACE template switching, a step that added a universal primer site and unique molecular identifiers. Priming of cDNA synthesis was performed from both the TCR alpha and TCR beta constant segments. Library amplification used two PCR steps, and the second PCR step added sample barcodes and sequencing adapters. Sequencing of the libraries was done on either Illumina HiSeq 2500 (2x100 bp) or NovaSeq (2x150 bp). The published analysis was carried out like this. MIGEC handled demultiplexing of reads and collapsing into UMI consensus sequences, while MiXCR performed V(D)J alignment. Vaccine-responding clonotypes were identified with edgeR using replicate PBMC samples, with FDR below 0.01 and a log2 fold change above 5 up to day 15 being required. Bulk clonotypes were assigned CD4 or CD8 identity according to which sequenced CD4 or CD8 repertoire held them at higher abundance. The raw public data were reprocessed by TCRdb itself: fastp quality trimming at Q25, MiXCR clonotype calling, in-frame beta chains only. Rows merge per CDR3 protein into single entries with the most common DNA and genes. These V and J calls are TCRdb output, not the study's own analysis. This sample lists some 69,000 distinct CDR3 sequences; approximately 5% were detected once. Roughly 2% of the sample comes from the top ten.

This TCR came from a man aged 18 to 35 who received the YFV17D yellow fever vaccine. The chain couples TRBV12-3 or TRBV12-4 to TRBJ2-3; no confident D gene assignment can be made. The sequences come from CD4+ T cells sorted from PBMCs, collected around 14 days after the first yellow fever vaccination. CDR3 sequence: CASTLGDTQYF. The nucleotide sequence is TGTGCCAGCACCTTGGGGGATACGCAGTATTTT.